This TCR beta chain was obtained from a study of blood T cell repertoires in COVID-19. Repertoires were generated with immunoSEQ multiplex PCR, while TCRdb's copy carries only in-frame clones and drops some. The sample yields under 300,000 clones, roughly nine tenths seen once. Germline assignment: CDR1 MNHEY and CDR2 SMNVEV (reference sequence). This CDR3 spans 14 amino acids. The ends were cut back, 6 bases at V and 2 bases at J, with 14 bases in the middle. Participant-given clinical history determined each cohort assignment. J is TRBJ2-7 and V is TRBV27; TRBD1 is a possible D gene (6 bases). Sequenced material: PBMCs or T cells enriched from blood (not recorded which). This TCR was recovered from a woman younger than 30 who had recovered from COVID-19. CDR3 nucleotide sequence: TGTGCCAGCAGCCGCCAGGGGATACCCTACGAGCAGTACTTC. The encoded protein is CASSRQGIPYEQYF.